The entry below describes one T cell receptor (beta chain). Per germline, CDR1 SGHAT and CDR2 FQNNGV. The CDR3 is 13 amino acids. The V gene lost 3 bases and the J gene lost 4 bases, with 9 bases spanning the gap. In the original processing: Estimation of nucleated cell counts was performed using reference gene primer amplification. Data came from immunoSEQ multiplex PCR; TCRdb stores just in-frame clones and leaves some out. The V and J calls and the clone size are those of that table, but D and trimming were determined from the DNA. The data hold around 130,000 clones, with less than 90% observed a single time. These data come from a study of blood T cell repertoires in COVID-19. Study-level information: The cDNA or gDNA used as material had been derived from T cells, B-cell-depleted T cells, or PBMCs.

Sequenced input: PBMCs or T cells enriched from blood (not recorded which). The receptor comes from a young man who had recovered from COVID-19. The chain recombines TRBV11-2 with TRBJ1-1; no clear D gene. CDR3 loop: CASSFRSATEAFF. CDR3 DNA: TGTGCCAGCAGCTTTCGGAGTGCCACTGAAGCTTTCTTT.